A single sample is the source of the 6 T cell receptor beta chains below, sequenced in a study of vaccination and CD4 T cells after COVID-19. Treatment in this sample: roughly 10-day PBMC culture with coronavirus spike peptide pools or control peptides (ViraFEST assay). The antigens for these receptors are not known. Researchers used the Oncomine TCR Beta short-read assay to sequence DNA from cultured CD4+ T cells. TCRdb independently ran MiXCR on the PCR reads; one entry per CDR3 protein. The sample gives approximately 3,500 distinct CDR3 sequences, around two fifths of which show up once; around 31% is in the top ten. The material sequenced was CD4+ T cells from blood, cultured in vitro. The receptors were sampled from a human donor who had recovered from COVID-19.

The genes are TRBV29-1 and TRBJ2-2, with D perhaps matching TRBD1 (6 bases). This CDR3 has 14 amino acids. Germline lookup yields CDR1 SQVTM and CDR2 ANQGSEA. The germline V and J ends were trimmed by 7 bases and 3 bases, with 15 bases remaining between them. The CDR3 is CSAGRQGYTGELFF. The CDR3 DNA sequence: TGCAGCGCTGGACGCCAGGGGTACACCGGGGAGCTGTTTTTT.

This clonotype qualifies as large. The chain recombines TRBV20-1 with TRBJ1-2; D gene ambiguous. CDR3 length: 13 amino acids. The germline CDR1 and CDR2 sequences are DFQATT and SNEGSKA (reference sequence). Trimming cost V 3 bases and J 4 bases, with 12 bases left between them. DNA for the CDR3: TGCAGTGCTAGTTCTAGAGAAGGCTATGGCTACACCTTC. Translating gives CSASSREGYGYTF.

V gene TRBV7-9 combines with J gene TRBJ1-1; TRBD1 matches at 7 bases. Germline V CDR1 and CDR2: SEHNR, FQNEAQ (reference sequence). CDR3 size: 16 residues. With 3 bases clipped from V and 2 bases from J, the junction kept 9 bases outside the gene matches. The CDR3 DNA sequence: TGTGCCAGCAGCTTCGGGCAGGGGGTTCAAAACACTGAAGCTTTCTTT. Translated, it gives CASSFGQGVQNTEAFF.

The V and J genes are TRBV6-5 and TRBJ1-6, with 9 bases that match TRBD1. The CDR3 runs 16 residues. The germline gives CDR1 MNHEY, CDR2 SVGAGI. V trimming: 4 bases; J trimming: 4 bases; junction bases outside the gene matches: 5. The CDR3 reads CASSLLGTGYNSPLHF. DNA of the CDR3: TGTGCCAGCAGTTTACTCGGGACAGGGTATAATTCACCCCTCCACTTT.

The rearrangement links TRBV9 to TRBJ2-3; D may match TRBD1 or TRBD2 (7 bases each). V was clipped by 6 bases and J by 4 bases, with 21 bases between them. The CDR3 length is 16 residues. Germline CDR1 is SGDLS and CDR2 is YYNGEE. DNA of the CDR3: TGTGCCAGCACGAGGAGGGAGGGGGCTTTCGCAGATACGCAGTATTTT. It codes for CASTRREGAFADTQYF.

This CDR3 reads CASSPRRENQPQHF. Here the CDR3 DNA reads TGTGCCAGCAGCCCCCGACGGGAGAATCAGCCCCAGCATTTT. This chain uses TRBV16 with TRBJ1-5; no firm D call. V gave up 4 bases and J gave up 4 bases, with 11 bases separating them. The CDR3 spans 14 residues. Germline lookup yields CDR1 KGHSY and CDR2 FQNENV. The full variable domain, completed using reference TRBV16 and TRBJ1-5, is GEEVAQTPKHLVRGEGQKAKLYCAPIKGHSYVFWYQQVLKNEFKFLISFQNENVFDETGMPKERFSAKCLPNSPCSLEIQATKLEDSAVYFCASSPRRENQPQHFGDGTRLSIL.